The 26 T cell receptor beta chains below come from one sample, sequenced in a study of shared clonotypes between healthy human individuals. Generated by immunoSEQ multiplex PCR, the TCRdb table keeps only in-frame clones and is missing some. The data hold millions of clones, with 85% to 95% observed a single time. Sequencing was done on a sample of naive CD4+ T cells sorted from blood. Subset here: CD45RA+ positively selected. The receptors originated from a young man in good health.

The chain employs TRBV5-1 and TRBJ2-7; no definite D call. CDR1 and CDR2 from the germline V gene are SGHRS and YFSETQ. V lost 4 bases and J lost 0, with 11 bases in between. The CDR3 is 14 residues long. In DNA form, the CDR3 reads TGCGCCAGCAGCGACTCCGCGAGCTCCTACGAGCAGTACTTC. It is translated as CASSDSASSYEQYF.

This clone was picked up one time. Here the CDR3 DNA reads TGTGCCTGGAGTGTTAGCGGGAGTATCGCCGGGGAGCTGTTTTTT. Translation gives CAWSVSGSIAGELFF. This chain joins TRBV30 and TRBJ2-2; 9 bases match TRBD2. The V gene's germline CDR1 is GTSNPN and CDR2 SVGIG (reference sequence). The CDR3 runs 15 residues. Germline trimming cut 0 bases from V and 6 bases from J; bases unmatched to any gene: 5.

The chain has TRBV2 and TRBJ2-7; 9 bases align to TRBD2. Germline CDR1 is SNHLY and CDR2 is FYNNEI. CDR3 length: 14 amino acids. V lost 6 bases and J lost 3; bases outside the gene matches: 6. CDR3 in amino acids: CASREREEGYEQYF. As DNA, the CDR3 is TGTGCCAGCAGGGAGCGGGAGGAGGGCTACGAGCAGTACTTC.

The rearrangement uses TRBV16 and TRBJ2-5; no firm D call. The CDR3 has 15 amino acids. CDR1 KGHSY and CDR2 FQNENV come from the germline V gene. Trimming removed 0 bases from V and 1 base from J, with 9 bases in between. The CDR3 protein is CASSQSLYTQETQYF. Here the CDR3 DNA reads TGTGCCAGCAGCCAATCCTTGTACACCCAAGAGACCCAGTACTTC.

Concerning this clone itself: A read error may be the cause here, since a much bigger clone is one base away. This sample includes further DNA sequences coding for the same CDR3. The CDR3 here is CAWSSGNSGELFF. CDR3 DNA sequence: TGTGCCTGGAGTAGCGGGAATTCCGGGGAGTTGTTTTTT. The chain uses TRBV30 and TRBJ2-2; 7 bases fit TRBD2. This CDR3 has 13 residues. The germline V gene has CDR1 GTSNPN and CDR2 SVGIG (reference sequence).

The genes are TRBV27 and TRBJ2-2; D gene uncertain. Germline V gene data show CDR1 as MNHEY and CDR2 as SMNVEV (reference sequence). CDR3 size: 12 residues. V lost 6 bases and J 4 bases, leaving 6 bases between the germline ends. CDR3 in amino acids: CASRLITGELFF. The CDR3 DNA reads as TGTGCCAGCAGACTGATCACCGGGGAGCTGTTTTTT.

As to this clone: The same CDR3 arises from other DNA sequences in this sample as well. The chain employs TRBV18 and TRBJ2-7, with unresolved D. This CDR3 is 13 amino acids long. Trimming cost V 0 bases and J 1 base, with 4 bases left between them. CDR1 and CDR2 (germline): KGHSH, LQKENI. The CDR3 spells CASSPPSSYEQYF. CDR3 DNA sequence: TGTGCCAGCTCACCACCATCGTCCTACGAGCAGTACTTC.

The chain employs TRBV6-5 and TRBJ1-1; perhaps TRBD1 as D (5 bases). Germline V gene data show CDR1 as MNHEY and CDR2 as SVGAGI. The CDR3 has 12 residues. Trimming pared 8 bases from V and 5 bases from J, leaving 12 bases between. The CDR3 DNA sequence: TGTGCCAGCTGGCTACAGGTGACTGAAGCTTTCTTT. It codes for CASWLQVTEAFF.

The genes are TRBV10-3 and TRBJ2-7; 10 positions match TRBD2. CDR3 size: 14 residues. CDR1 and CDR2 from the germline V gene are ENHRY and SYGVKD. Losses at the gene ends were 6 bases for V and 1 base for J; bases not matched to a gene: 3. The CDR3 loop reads CAISGTSDSYEQYF. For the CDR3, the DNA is TGTGCCATCAGCGGGACTAGCGATTCCTACGAGCAGTACTTC.

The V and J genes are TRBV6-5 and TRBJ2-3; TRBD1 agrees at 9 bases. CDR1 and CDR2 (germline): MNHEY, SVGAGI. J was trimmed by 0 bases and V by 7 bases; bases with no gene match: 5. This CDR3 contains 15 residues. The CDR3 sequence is CASKLQGASTDTQYF. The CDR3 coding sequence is TGTGCCAGCAAACTACAGGGGGCCAGCACAGATACGCAGTATTTT.

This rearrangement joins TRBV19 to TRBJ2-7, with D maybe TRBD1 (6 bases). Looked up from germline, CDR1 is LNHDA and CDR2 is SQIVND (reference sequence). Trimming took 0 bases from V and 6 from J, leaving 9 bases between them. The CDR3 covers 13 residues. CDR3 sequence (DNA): TGTGCCAGTAGTATAGATACAGGGCTCGAGCAGTACTTC. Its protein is CASSIDTGLEQYF.

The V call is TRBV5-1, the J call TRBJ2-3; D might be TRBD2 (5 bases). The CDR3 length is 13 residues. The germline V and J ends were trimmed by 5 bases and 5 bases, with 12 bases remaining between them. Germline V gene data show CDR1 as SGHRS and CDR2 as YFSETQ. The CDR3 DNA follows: TGCGCCAGCAGGGATGACGGGGTAGATACGCAGTATTTT. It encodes CASRDDGVDTQYF.

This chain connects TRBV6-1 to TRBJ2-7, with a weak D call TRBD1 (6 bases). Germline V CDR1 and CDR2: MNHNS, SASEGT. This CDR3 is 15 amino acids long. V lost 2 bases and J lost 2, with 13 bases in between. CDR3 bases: TGTGCCAGCAGTGAATCTTCGACAGGCGCCTACGAGCAGTACTTC. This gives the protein CASSESSTGAYEQYF.

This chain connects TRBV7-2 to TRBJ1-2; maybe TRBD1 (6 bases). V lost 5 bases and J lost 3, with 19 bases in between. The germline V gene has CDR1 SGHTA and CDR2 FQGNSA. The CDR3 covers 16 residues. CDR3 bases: TGTGCCAGCAGCGCGGAGAGGCGGGGGGCACACTATGGCTACACCTTC. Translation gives CASSAERRGAHYGYTF.

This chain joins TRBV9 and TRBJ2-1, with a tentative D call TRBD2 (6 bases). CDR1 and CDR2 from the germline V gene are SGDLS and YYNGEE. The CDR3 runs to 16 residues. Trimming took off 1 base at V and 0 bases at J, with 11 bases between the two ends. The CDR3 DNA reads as TGTGCCAGCAGCGTAATCGCTAGCGACTCCTACAATGAGCAGTTCTTC. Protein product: CASSVIASDSYNEQFF.

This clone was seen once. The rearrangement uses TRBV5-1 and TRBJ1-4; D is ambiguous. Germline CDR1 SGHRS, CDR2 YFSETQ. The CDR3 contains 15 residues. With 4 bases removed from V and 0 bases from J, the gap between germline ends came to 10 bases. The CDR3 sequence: CASSQYSATNEKLFF. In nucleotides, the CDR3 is TGCGCCAGCAGCCAATACTCTGCAACTAATGAAAAACTGTTTTTT.

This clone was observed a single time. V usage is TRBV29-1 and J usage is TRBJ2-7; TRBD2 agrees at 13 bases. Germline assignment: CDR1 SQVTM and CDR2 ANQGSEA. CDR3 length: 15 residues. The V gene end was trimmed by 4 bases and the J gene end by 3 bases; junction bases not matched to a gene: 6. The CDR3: CSVVPRTSGSYEQYF. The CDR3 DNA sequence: TGCAGCGTTGTCCCCAGGACTAGCGGGAGCTACGAGCAGTACTTC.

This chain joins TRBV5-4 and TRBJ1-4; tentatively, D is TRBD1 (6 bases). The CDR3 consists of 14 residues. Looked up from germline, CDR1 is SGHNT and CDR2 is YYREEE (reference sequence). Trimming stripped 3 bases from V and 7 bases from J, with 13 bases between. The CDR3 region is CASSSGGQSEKLFF. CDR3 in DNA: TGTGCCAGCAGCTCCGGGGGACAAAGTGAAAAACTGTTTTTT.

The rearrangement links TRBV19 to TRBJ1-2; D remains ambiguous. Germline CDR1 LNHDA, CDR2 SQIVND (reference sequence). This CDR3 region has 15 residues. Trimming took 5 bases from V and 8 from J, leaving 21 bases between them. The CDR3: CASSSQQTPLMGYTF. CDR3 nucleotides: TGTGCCAGTAGTTCGCAGCAGACACCGCTAATGGGCTACACCTTC.

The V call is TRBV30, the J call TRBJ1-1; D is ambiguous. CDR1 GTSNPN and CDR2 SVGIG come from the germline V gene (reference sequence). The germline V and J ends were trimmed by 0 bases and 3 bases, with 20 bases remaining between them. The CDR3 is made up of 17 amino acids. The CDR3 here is CAWSVGPPLVKDTEAFF. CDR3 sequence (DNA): TGTGCCTGGAGTGTTGGTCCCCCTCTCGTAAAGGACACTGAAGCTTTCTTT.

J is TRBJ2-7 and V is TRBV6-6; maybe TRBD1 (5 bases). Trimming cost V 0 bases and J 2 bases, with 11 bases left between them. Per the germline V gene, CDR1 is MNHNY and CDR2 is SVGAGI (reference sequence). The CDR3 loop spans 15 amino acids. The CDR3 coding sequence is TGTGCCAGCAGTTACTCCCTGACAGTCGCCTACGAGCAGTACTTC. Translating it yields CASSYSLTVAYEQYF.

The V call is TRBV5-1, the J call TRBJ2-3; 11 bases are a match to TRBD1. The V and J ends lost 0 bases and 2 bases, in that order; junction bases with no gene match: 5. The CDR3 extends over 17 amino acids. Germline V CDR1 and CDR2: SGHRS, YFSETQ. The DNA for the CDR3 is TGCGCCAGCAGCTTGGCGAGGACAGGGGGCCCCACAGATACGCAGTATTTT. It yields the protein CASSLARTGGPTDTQYF.

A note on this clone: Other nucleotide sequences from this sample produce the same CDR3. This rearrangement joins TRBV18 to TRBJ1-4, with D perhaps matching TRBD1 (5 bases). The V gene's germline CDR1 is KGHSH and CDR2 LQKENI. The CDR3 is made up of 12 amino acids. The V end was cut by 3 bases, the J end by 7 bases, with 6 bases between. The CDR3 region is CASSPQGEKLFF. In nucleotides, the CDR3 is TGTGCCAGCTCACCTCAGGGTGAAAAACTGTTTTTT.

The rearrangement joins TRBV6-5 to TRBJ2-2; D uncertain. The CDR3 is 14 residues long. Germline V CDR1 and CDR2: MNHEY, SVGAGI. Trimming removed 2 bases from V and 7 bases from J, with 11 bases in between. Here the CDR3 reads CASSYEVRSGELFF. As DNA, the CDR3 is TGTGCCAGCAGTTACGAGGTCCGGAGCGGGGAGCTGTTTTTT.

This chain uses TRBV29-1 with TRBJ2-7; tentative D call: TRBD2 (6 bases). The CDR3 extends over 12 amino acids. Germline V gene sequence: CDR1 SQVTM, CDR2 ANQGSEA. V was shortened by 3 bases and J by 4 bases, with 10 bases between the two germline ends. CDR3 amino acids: CSVERGGYEQYF. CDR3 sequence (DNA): TGCAGCGTTGAGAGGGGAGGATACGAGCAGTACTTC.

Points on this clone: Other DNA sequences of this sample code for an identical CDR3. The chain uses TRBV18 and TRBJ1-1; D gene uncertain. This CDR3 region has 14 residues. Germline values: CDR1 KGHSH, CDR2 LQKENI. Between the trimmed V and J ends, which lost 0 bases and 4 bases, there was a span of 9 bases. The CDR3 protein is CASSPPGGGTEAFF. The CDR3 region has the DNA TGTGCCAGCTCACCACCGGGTGGAGGCACTGAAGCTTTCTTT.